This entry describes one TCR beta chain. This entry comes from a study of control samples from healthy donors and cancer patients. The table came from immunoSEQ multiplex PCR; TCRdb's copy has only in-frame clones and leaves some out. The data hold approximately 100,000 clones, with around 89% observed a single time. CDR1 and CDR2 from the germline V gene are SGHTA and FQGTGA. V was shortened by 4 bases and J by 4 bases, with 8 bases between the two germline ends. The CDR3 length is 13 residues. The specimen was PBMCs. This sequence originates from a man in his 60s with lung cancer. J is TRBJ2-1 and V is TRBV7-3; weak D call: TRBD2 (6 bases). In DNA form, the CDR3 reads TGTGCCAGCAGCTCAGGGACTTACAATGAGCAGTTCTTC. Its translation: CASSSGTYNEQFF.